This T cell receptor (beta chain) was sequenced for a study of CD8 T cells in Susac syndrome. The RNA, 0.5 to 1 ug, was put through reverse transcription using random hexamers. TCRdb fed the immunoSEQ multiplex PCR reads into MiXCR, producing one record per CDR3 protein. The data hold about 290,000 distinct CDR3 sequences, with roughly 90% observed a single time. V shed 2 bases and J shed 3 bases, with 11 bases lying between them. The germline V gene encodes CDR1 DFQATT and CDR2 SNEGSKA (reference sequence). This CDR3 has 13 amino acids. From blood CD8+ and CD4+ T cells, TCR beta sequences were generated. The TEMRA cells underwent FACS enrichment, while the CD8+ and CD4+ T cells underwent negative isolation.

Sequencing used CD8+ T cells from PBMCs. The TCR originated in a human donor with multiple sclerosis. The chain combines TRBV20-1 with TRBJ2-7; the D is unclear. The CDR3 bases are TGCAGTGCTAGAATGGGTTTAGACTACGAGCAGTACTTC. It codes for CSARMGLDYEQYF.